Listed below are T cell receptor beta chains from one sample, sequenced in a study of cytomegalovirus exposure and HLA in healthy donors. Measured with immunoSEQ multiplex PCR; TCRdb has only the in-frame clones, and not every one. The sample has about 140,000 clones, 75% to 90% seen once. Sequencing was carried out using PBMCs. The receptors stem from a female donor in good health and CMV-seronegative. Both conserved end residues are part of each CDR3.

>TRBV28|TRBJ2-7
CASNSGGYEQYF
>TRBV18|TRBJ1-4
CASSPFGTASTNEKLFF
>TRBV7-9|TRBJ1-1
CASSLIGEEAFF
>TRBV7-9|TRBJ2-1
CASIPEAGGPMNEQFF
>TRBV5-4|TRBJ2-5
CASSWGGGAETQYF
>TRBV7-6|TRBJ2-3
CASSLYTDTQYF
>TRBV9|TRBJ1-2
CASSVPDSYGYTF
>TRBV15|TRBJ2-3
CATRADRGTDTQYF
>TRBV7-6|TRBJ2-1
CASSLVMDSYNEQFF
>TRBV6-1|TRBJ2-1
CASSGTGGANEQFF
>TRBV7-9|TRBJ2-7
CASSPSGGAEQYF
>TRBV7-9|TRBJ1-1
CASSFGQGARTEAFF
>TRBV4-1|TRBJ2-7
CASSQDGNRLGTYEQYF
>TRBV27|TRBJ2-1
CASSPGVLEVIEQFF
>TRBV6-6|TRBJ2-6
CASSPTGPQGANVLTF
>TRBV6-6|TRBJ2-2
CASSYFKGARTGELFF
>TRBV5-1|TRBJ2-1
CASSLETPGYNEQFF
>TRBV20-1|TRBJ2-7
CSAQRGNEQYF
>TRBV6-1|TRBJ1-2
CASSPEQGNYGYTF